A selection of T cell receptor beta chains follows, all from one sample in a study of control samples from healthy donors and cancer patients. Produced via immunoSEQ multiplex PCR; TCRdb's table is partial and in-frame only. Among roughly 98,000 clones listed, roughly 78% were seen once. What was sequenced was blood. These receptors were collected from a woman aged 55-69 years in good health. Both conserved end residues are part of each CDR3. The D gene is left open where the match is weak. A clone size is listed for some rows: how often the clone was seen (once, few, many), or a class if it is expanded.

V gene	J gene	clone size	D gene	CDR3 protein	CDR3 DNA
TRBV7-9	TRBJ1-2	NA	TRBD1	CASSPPREGAKGYTF	TGTGCCAGCAGCCCCCCCCGGGAGGGGGCGAAAGGCTACACCTTC
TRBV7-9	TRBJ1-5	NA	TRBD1	CASSPSGMTGGRNQPQHF	TGTGCCAGCAGCCCCTCCGGAATGACAGGGGGCCGCAATCAGCCCCAGCATTTT
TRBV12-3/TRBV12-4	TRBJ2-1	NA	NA	CASSGAPFGEQFF	TGTGCCAGCAGTGGGGCCCCTTTCGGTGAGCAGTTCTTC
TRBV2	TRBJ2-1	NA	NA	CASSEAKTWASYNEQFF	TGTGCCAGCAGTGAAGCGAAAACATGGGCCTCCTACAATGAGCAGTTCTTC
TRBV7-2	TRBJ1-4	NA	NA	CASSPPGSEKLFF	TGTGCCAGCAGCCCTCCGGGGAGTGAAAAACTGTTTTTT
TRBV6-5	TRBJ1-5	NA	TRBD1	CASTLTGAPNQPQHF	TGTGCCAGCACCTTAACAGGGGCCCCTAATCAGCCCCAGCATTTT
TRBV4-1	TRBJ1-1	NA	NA	CASSQDGGRYTEAFF	TGCGCCAGCAGCCAAGATGGGGGCAGGTACACTGAAGCTTTCTTT
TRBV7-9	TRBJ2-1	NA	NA	CASSLGGGATYNEQFF	TGTGCCAGCAGCTTAGGTGGCGGGGCAACCTACAATGAGCAGTTCTTC
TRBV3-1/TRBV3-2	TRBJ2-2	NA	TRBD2	CASSHGSSGENTGELFF	TGTGCCAGCAGCCATGGATCTAGCGGGGAGAACACCGGGGAGCTGTTTTTT
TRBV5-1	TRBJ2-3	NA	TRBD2	CASSLAGGGTDTQYF	TGCGCCAGCAGCTTAGCGGGGGGAGGGACAGATACGCAGTATTTT
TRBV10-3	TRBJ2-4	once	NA	CAISESSYPPKNIQYF	TGTGCCATCAGTGAGTCGTCGTATCCCCCCAAAAACATTCAGTACTTC
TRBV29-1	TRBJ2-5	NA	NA	CSVSGRVPETQYF	TGCAGCGTTTCCGGGAGAGTGCCAGAGACCCAGTACTTC
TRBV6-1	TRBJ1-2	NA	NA	CASSEAKRGKTNYGYTF	TGTGCCAGCAGTGAAGCCAAAAGGGGAAAAACTAACTATGGCTACACCTTC
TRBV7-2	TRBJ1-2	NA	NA	CASSLNREGSF	TGTGCCAGCAGCTTGAACAGGGAGGGTTCCTTC
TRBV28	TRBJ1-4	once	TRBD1	CASRNQGAANEKLFF	TGTGCCAGCAGGAACCAGGGGGCGGCTAATGAAAAACTGTTTTTT
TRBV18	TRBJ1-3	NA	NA	CASSPSPQSRSGNTIYF	TGTGCCAGCTCACCATCTCCCCAGTCTCGCTCTGGAAACACCATATATTTT
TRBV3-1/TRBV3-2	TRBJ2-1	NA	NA	CASSQDLGTYNEQFF	TGTGCCAGCAGCCAAGATCTTGGCACCTACAATGAGCAGTTCTTC
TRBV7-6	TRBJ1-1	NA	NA	CASSLGGAPENTEAFF	TGTGCCAGCAGCTTGGGCGGGGCACCAGAGAACACTGAAGCTTTCTTT
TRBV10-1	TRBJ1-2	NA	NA	CASSERRTGVYGYTF	TGCGCCAGCAGTGAGCGGCGGACGGGGGTCTATGGCTACACCTTC
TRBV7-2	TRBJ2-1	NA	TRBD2	CASSIHLAGPALYEQFF	TGTGCCAGCAGCATCCACCTAGCGGGACCCGCTCTCTATGAGCAGTTCTTC
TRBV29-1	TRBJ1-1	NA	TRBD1	CSVQGAVEAFF	TGCAGCGTTCAGGGGGCAGTTGAAGCTTTCTTT
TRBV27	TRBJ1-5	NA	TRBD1	CASSLGGGAPRGAQHF	TGTGCCAGCAGTTTAGGAGGGGGCGCGCCGAGAGGGGCCCAGCATTTT
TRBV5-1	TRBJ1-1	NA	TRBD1	CASSLKTGGFSEAFF	TGCGCCAGCAGCTTGAAGACAGGGGGCTTCAGTGAAGCTTTCTTT
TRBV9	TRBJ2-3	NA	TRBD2	CASSVLAGAHTDTQYF	TGTGCCAGCAGCGTGCTAGCGGGGGCCCACACAGATACGCAGTATTTT
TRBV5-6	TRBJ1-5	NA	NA	CASSFSPDGNQPQHF	TGTGCCAGCAGCTTTAGTCCGGATGGCAATCAGCCCCAGCATTTT
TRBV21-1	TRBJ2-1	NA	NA	CASSKPGRERDEQFF	TGTGCCAGCAGCAAGCCCGGGCGGGAGAGGGATGAGCAGTTCTTC
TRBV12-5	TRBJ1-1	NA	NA	CASTRGGGEAFF	TGTGCTAGCACCAGGGGCGGAGGTGAAGCTTTCTTT
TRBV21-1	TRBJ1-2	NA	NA	CASSNKGMNGYTF	TGTGCCAGCAGCAACAAAGGGATGAATGGCTACACCTTC
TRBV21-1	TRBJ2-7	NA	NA	CASSLLGRIEGGEQYF	TGTGCCAGCAGCCTCCTGGGTCGAATCGAGGGTGGCGAGCAGTACTTC
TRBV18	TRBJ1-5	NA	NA	CASSPLAGESQPQHF	TGTGCCAGCTCACCCCTGGCAGGGGAGAGTCAGCCCCAGCATTTT
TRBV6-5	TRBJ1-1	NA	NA	CASSYAIRTEAFF	TGTGCCAGCAGTTACGCCATACGCACTGAAGCTTTCTTT
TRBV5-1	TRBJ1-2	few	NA	CASSPGSSEGYTF	TGCGCCAGCAGCCCCGGGTCCTCTGAGGGCTACACCTTC
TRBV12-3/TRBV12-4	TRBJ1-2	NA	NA	CASSSVTDYGYTF	TGTGCCAGCAGTTCGGTTACGGACTATGGCTACACCTTC
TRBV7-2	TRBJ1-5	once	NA	CASSLGQINQPQHF	TGTGCCAGCAGCTTAGGACAGATTAATCAGCCCCAGCATTTT
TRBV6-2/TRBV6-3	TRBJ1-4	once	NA	CASSLTGKLFF	TGTGCCAGCAGTTTAACAGGAAAACTGTTTTTT
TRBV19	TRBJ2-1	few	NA	CASSSPGGGFTERSYNEQFF	TGTGCCAGTAGTAGCCCAGGGGGAGGGTTCACGGAGCGGTCCTACAATGAGCAGTTCTTC
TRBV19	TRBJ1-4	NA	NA	CASSIDPQGPNEKLFF	TGTGCCAGTAGTATAGATCCCCAGGGACCTAATGAAAAACTGTTTTTT
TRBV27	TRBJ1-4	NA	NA	CASSSPNEKLFF	TGTGCCAGCAGTTCCCCCAATGAAAAACTGTTTTTT